Each of the 21 T cell receptor beta chains below was sequenced from the same sample in a study of response to subunit inactivated influenza vaccine. TCRdb reprocessed the RT-PCR reads via MiXCR and lists one record per CDR3 protein. The sample comprises about 500,000 distinct CDR3 sequences, approximately 15% of which are singletons, and over 2.5% rests with the top ten. The source was CD4+ T cells sorted from PBMCs, collected 23 to 25 months after vaccination. These receptors were obtained from a man between 50 and 69 years old who received an inactivated influenza vaccine.

V usage is TRBV4-2 and J usage is TRBJ2-1; 9 bases agree with TRBD2. The V gene end was trimmed by 1 base and the J gene end by 2 bases; junction bases not matched to a gene: 3. The CDR3 is 16 residues long. Germline V gene lookup returns CDR1 LGHNA and CDR2 YNFKEQ. CDR3 protein: CASSQAAGGAYNEQFF. DNA of the CDR3: TGTGCCAGCAGCCAAGCGGCGGGGGGGGCCTACAATGAGCAGTTCTTC.

This clonotype showed up many times. The chain combines TRBV10-3 with TRBJ2-5, with 9 positions matching TRBD2. Germline loops: CDR1 ENHRY, CDR2 SYGVKD. This CDR3 is built from 13 residues. V was pared by 5 bases and J by 4 bases, with 2 bases of the junction left unmatched. CDR3 sequence reads: CAISSGRTETQYF. The CDR3 nucleotides read TGTGCCATCAGTAGCGGGAGGACAGAGACCCAGTACTTC.

The genes are TRBV2 and TRBJ1-5, with D perhaps TRBD1 (5 bases). Looked up from germline, CDR1 is SNHLY and CDR2 is FYNNEI. CDR3 length: 14 amino acids. The CDR3 loop is CASSREGSNQPQHF. For the CDR3, the DNA is TGTGCTTCGTCCAGGGAGGGTAGCAATCAGCCCCAGCATTTT.

This clonotype was observed a few times. CDR3 sequence reads: CASSVGGFGTDTQYF. The CDR3, as DNA: TGTGCCAGCAGCGTAGGGGGCTTTGGCACAGATACGCAGTATTTT. The chain carries TRBV9 and TRBJ2-3, with D perhaps matching TRBD1 (5 bases). The CDR3 extends over 15 amino acids. CDR1 and CDR2 (germline): SGDLS, YYNGEE. V shed 0 bases and J shed 1 base, with 9 bases lying between them. The complete variable domain, with remaining parts taken from reference TRBV9 and TRBJ2-3, reads DSGVTQTPKHLITATGQRVTLRCSPRSGDLSVYWYQQSLDQGLQFLIQYYNGEERAKGNILERFSAQQFPDLHSELNLSSLELGDSALYFCASSVGGFGTDTQYFGPGTRLTVL.

The sample holds one count of this clonotype. The chain combines TRBV20-1 with TRBJ2-7; D is uncertain. This CDR3 has 12 residues. V lost 3 bases to trimming and J lost 3 bases, with 9 bases between them. From germline, CDR1 is DFQATT and CDR2 SNEGSKA (reference sequence). CDR3 loop: CSARFQVYEQYF. Here the CDR3 DNA reads TGCAGTGCTAGGTTTCAGGTCTACGAGCAGTACTTC.

This clonotype was observed a handful of times. The chain uses TRBV7-9 and TRBJ1-5; no clear D. The length of the CDR3 is 13 residues. V was pared by 1 base and J by 8 bases, with 9 bases between. Germline CDR1 SEHNR, CDR2 FQNEAQ (reference sequence). The CDR3 spells CASSLGYLEPQHF. As DNA, the CDR3 is TGTGCCAGCAGCTTAGGGTATTTGGAGCCCCAGCATTTT.

The sample holds many counts of this clonotype. V is TRBV10-3 and J is TRBJ2-1, with 9 bases identical to TRBD2. Trimming at V came to 2 bases and at J to 5 bases, leaving 7 bases not matched to a gene. CDR1 and CDR2 from the germline V gene are ENHRY and SYGVKD. The CDR3 has 16 amino acids. CDR3 in amino acids: CAISEPGLASNNEQFF. The CDR3 DNA sequence: TGTGCCATCAGTGAGCCCGGACTAGCGAGTAACAATGAGCAGTTCTTC.

V and J are TRBV28 and TRBJ1-2; the D gene is possibly TRBD1 (5 bases). This CDR3 comprises 11 residues. V lost 2 bases, J lost 9 bases, and 7 bases lay in between. From germline, CDR1 is MDHEN and CDR2 SYDVKM. CDR3 sequence reads: CASSLDRSYTF. The DNA for the CDR3 is TGTGCCAGCAGTTTAGACAGAAGCTACACCTTC.

The CDR3 region is CASKTVKRDQNEQFF. The DNA for the CDR3 is TGTGCCAGCAAGACGGTCAAGCGGGACCAGAATGAGCAGTTCTTC. This sequence joins TRBV28 and TRBJ2-1; 7 positions match TRBD2. Germline CDR1 and CDR2: MDHEN and SYDVKM. The J segment lost 7 bases and the V segment lost 7 bases, leaving 13 bases of the junction unmatched. The CDR3 has 15 residues. The full variable domain, completed using reference TRBV28 and TRBJ2-1, is DVKVTQSSRYLVKRTGEKVFLECVQDMDHENMFWYRQDPGLGLRLIYFSYDVKMKEKGDIPEGYSVSREKKERFSLILESASTNQTSMYLCASKTVKRDQNEQFFGPGTRLTVL.

Many counts were recorded for this clonotype. The chain joins TRBV30 to TRBJ1-2; perhaps TRBD1 as D (6 bases). The V end lost 0 bases, the J end lost 8 bases, and 19 bases lay between the germline ends. The CDR3 runs 15 residues. Per germline, CDR1 GTSNPN and CDR2 SVGIG (reference sequence). CDR3: CAWSVPGQGHRGYTF. The CDR3 DNA is TGTGCCTGGAGTGTACCGGGTCAGGGACATCGGGGCTACACCTTC.

This clonotype was seen just once. V and J are TRBV20-1 and TRBJ2-3; D is ambiguous. Trimming stripped 3 bases from V and 0 bases from J, with 13 bases between. CDR3 length: 15 residues. Germline lookup yields CDR1 DFQATT and CDR2 SNEGSKA (reference sequence). The chain's CDR3 is CSAREHLDSTDTQYF. The CDR3 bases are TGCAGTGCTAGGGAACACTTAGATAGCACAGATACGCAGTATTTT.

This clonotype has only a few counts. The chain uses TRBV5-1 and TRBJ2-1; 10 bases are shared with TRBD2. The CDR3 has 15 amino acids. Germline V gene sequence: CDR1 SGHRS, CDR2 YFSETQ. Unmatched junction bases numbered 9, after V lost 5 bases and J lost 7 bases. The CDR3: CASRLTFSGRNEQFF. CDR3 bases: TGCGCCAGCAGACTCACATTTAGCGGGAGGAATGAGCAGTTCTTC.

V usage is TRBV29-1 and J usage is TRBJ2-5; 12 bases match TRBD1. The J segment lost 4 bases and the V segment lost 6 bases, leaving 3 bases of the junction unmatched. The CDR3 consists of 13 residues. Germline lookup yields CDR1 SQVTM and CDR2 ANQGSEA. The CDR3 DNA reads TGCAGCGTCGGGACAGGGGGCAGAGAGACCCAGTACTTC. It encodes CSVGTGGRETQYF.

This clonotype showed up just a few times. The chain recombines TRBV19 with TRBJ2-1, with 9 bases fitting TRBD2. The germline V gene has CDR1 LNHDA and CDR2 SQIVND (reference sequence). The length of the CDR3 is 15 residues. After removal of 6 bases from V and 6 bases from J, the junction contained 9 bases not matched to a gene. CDR3 in amino acids: CASSTPGLAFNEQFF. The CDR3 nucleotides read TGTGCCAGTAGCACCCCGGGACTAGCTTTCAATGAGCAGTTCTTC.

The table lists this clonotype with a few counts. The chain uses TRBV27 and TRBJ2-1, with a possible D match to TRBD2 (6 bases). The V gene's germline CDR1 is MNHEY and CDR2 SMNVEV (reference sequence). The CDR3 is 16 amino acids. The V gene lost 4 bases and the J gene lost 5 bases, with 18 bases spanning the gap. The CDR3 DNA is TGTGCCAGCAGTTCCCGTGACCCCGGGAGACACAATGAGCAGTTCTTC. Translated: CASSSRDPGRHNEQFF.

The V call is TRBV12-3 or TRBV12-4, the J call TRBJ1-6; D not certain. CDR3 length: 14 amino acids. Trimming stripped 6 bases from V and 6 bases from J, with 12 bases between. This chain's CDR3 is CASSLTYPNSPLHF. The CDR3 DNA reads as TGTGCCAGCAGCTTAACGTATCCTAATTCACCCCTCCACTTT.

In this sample, this clonotype turned up many times. This chain links TRBV12-3 or TRBV12-4 with TRBJ1-3, with 8 bases aligning to TRBD1. This CDR3 is built from 14 residues. V lost 6 bases and J lost 2; bases outside the gene matches: 3. CDR3 bases: TGTGCCAGCAGCCTACAGGGGGCTGGAAACACCATATATTTT. Translation gives CASSLQGAGNTIYF.

This clonotype was observed many times. DNA of the CDR3: TGTGCCAGCAGTCGACTAGCGGGAGAGGCAGATACGCAGTATTTT. Translating gives CASSRLAGEADTQYF. This chain uses TRBV28 with TRBJ2-3, with 12 bases identical to TRBD2. From germline, CDR1 is MDHEN and CDR2 SYDVKM. The V and J ends lost 5 bases and 4 bases, in that order; junction bases with no gene match: 4. The CDR3 has 15 amino acids. The full variable domain, with the rest looked up from reference TRBV28 and TRBJ2-3, is DVKVTQSSRYLVKRTGEKVFLECVQDMDHENMFWYRQDPGLGLRLIYFSYDVKMKEKGDIPEGYSVSREKKERFSLILESASTNQTSMYLCASSRLAGEADTQYFGPGTRLTVL.

The chain recombines TRBV18 with TRBJ1-1; 10 bases match TRBD1. The trim removed 4 bases at V and 1 base at J, leaving 6 bases unmatched. The CDR3 is 16 residues long. Germline V gene data show CDR1 as KGHSH and CDR2 as LQKENI. In DNA, the CDR3 is TGTGCCAGCTCACGATTGGACAGGGGGAAGAACACTGAAGCTTTCTTT. It yields the protein CASSRLDRGKNTEAFF.

The sample holds a few counts of this clonotype. The chain uses TRBV12-3 or TRBV12-4 and TRBJ2-7; 7 bases agree with TRBD1. With V trimmed by 7 bases and J by 2 bases, 8 bases remained unmatched. The CDR3 runs 14 residues. The CDR3, as DNA: TGTGCCAGCAAGTCTCCGGGGACAGCCTACGAGCAGTACTTC. Translating gives CASKSPGTAYEQYF.

This clonotype has a handful of counts. The CDR3 region has the DNA TGCGCCAGCAGCCAAAGAAGACAGCGCAGGTCAGAGACCCAGTACTTC. This encodes CASSQRRQRRSETQYF. This sequence joins TRBV4-1 and TRBJ2-5, with a weak D call TRBD1 (5 bases). The CDR3 consists of 16 residues. Germline-derived CDR1 and CDR2 are MGHRA and YSYEKL. Deletions cut 2 bases from V and 4 bases from J, with 17 bases between.